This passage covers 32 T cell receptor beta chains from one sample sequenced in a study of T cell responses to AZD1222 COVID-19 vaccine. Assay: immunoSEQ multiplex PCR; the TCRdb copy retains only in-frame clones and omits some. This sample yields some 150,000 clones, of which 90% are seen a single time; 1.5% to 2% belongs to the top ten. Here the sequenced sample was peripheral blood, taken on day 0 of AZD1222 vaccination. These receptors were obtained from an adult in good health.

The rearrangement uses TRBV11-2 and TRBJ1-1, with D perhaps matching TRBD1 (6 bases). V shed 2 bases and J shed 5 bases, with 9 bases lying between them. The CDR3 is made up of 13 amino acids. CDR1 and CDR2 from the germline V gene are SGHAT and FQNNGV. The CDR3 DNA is TGTGCCAGCAGCTTAAACAGGGAGACTGAAGCTTTCTTT. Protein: CASSLNRETEAFF.

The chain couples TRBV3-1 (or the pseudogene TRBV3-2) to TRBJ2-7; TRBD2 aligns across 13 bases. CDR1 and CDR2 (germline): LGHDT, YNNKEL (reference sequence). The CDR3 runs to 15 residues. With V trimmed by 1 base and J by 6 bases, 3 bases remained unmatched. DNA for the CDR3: TGTGCCAGCAGCCAAGGGACTAGCGGGAGTGCCGAGCAGTACTTC. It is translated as CASSQGTSGSAEQYF.

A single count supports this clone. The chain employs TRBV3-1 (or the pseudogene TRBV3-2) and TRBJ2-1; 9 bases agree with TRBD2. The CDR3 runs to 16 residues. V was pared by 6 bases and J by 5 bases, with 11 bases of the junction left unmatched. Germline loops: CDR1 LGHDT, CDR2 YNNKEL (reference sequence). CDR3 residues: CASSRLGLAGNNEQFF. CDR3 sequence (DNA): TGTGCCAGCAGTCGCCTGGGGCTAGCGGGGAACAATGAGCAGTTCTTC.

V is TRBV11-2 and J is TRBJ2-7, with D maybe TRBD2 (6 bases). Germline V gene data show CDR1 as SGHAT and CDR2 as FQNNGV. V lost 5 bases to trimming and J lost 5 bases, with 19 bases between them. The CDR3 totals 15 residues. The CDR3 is CASSPLAAHPHEQYF. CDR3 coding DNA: TGTGCCAGCAGCCCATTAGCGGCGCACCCCCACGAGCAGTACTTC.

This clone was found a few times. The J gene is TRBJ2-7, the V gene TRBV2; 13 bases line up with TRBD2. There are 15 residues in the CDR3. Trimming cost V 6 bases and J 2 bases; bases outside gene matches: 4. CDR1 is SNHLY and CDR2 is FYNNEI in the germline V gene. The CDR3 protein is CASRGGTSGTYEQYF. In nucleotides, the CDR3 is TGTGCCAGCAGGGGCGGGACTAGCGGGACCTACGAGCAGTACTTC.

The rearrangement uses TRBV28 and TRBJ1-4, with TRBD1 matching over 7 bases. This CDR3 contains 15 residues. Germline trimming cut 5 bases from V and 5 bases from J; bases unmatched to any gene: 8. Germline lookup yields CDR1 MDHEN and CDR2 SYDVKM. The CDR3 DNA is TGTGCCAGCAGTCCCCGGACAGGACGAAATGAAAAACTGTTTTTT. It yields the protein CASSPRTGRNEKLFF.

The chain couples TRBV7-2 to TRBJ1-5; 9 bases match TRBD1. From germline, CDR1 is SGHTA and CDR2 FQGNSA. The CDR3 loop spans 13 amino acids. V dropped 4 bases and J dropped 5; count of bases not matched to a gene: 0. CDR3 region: CASSWDRDQPQHF. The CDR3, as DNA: TGTGCCAGCAGCTGGGACAGGGATCAGCCCCAGCATTTT.

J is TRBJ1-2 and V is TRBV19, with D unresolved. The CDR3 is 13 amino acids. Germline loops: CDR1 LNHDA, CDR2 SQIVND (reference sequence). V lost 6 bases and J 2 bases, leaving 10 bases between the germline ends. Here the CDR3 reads CASRPTENYGYTF. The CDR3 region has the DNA TGTGCCAGTAGGCCTACAGAGAACTATGGCTACACCTTC.

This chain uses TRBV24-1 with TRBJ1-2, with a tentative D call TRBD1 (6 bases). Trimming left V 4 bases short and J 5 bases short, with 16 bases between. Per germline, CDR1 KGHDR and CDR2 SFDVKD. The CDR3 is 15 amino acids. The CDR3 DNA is TGTGCCACCAGTGACCCAGATGACAGGCGGTATGGCTACACCTTC. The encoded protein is CATSDPDDRRYGYTF.

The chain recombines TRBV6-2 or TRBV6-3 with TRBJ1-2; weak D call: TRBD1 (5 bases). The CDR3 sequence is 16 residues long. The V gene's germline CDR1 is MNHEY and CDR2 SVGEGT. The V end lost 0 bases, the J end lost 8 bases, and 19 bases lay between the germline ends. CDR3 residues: CASSYSLGWQGYGYTF. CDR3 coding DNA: TGTGCCAGCAGTTACTCGTTAGGGTGGCAGGGTTACGGCTACACCTTC.

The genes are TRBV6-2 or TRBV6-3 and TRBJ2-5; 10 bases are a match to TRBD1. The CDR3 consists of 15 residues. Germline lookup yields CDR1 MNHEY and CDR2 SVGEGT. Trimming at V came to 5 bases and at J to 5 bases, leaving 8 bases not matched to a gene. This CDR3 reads CASSETGGEWETQYF. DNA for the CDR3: TGTGCCAGCAGTGAGACAGGGGGCGAGTGGGAGACCCAGTACTTC.

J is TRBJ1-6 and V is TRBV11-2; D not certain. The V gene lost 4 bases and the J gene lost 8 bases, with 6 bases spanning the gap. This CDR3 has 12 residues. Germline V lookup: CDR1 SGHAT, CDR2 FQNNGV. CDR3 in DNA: TGTGCCAGCAGCTCAGAGGATTCACCCCTCCACTTT. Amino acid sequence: CASSSEDSPLHF.

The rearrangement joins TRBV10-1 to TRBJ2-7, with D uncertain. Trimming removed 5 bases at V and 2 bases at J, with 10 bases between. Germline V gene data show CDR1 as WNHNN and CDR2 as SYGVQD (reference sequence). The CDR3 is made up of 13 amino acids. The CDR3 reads CASSSRPTYEQYF. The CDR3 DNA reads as TGCGCCAGCAGTAGCAGACCTACCTACGAGCAGTACTTC.

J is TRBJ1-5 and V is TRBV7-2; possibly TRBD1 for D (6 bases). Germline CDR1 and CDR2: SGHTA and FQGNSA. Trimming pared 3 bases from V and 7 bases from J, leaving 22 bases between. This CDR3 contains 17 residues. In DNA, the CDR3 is TGTGCCAGCAGCTTCCACTTGACAGGACCTCTGAGGCAGCCCCAGCATTTT. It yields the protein CASSFHLTGPLRQPQHF. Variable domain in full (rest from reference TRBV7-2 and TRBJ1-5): GAGVSQSPSNKVTEKGKDVELRCDPISGHTALYWYRQSLGQGLEFLIYFQGNSAPDKSGLPSDRFSAERTGGSVSTLTIQRTQQEDSAVYLCASSFHLTGPLRQPQHFGDGTRLSIL.

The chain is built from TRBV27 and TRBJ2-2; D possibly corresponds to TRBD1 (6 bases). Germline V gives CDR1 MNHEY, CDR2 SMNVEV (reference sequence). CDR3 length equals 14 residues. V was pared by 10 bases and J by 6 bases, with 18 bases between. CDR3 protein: CAIRPQGWAGELFF. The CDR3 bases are TGTGCCATTCGCCCTCAGGGGTGGGCCGGGGAGCTGTTTTTT.

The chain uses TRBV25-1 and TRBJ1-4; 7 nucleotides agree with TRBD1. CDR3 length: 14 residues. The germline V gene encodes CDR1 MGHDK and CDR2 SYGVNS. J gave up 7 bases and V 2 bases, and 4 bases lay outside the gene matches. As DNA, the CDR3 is TGTGCCAGCAGTGAAGAGGGGGCGAGTGAAAAACTGTTTTTT. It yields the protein CASSEEGASEKLFF.

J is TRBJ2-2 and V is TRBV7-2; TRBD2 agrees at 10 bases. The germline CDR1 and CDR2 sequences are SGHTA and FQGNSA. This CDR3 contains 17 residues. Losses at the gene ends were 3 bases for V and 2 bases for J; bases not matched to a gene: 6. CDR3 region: CASSFGLAALNTGELFF. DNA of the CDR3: TGTGCCAGCAGCTTTGGACTAGCGGCCCTTAACACCGGGGAGCTGTTTTTT.

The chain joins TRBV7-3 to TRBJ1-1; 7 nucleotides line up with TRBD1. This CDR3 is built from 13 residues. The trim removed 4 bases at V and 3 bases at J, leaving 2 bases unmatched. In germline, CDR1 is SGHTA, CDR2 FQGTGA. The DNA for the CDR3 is TGTGCCAGCAGCTCCGACAGGGACACTGAAGCTTTCTTT. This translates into CASSSDRDTEAFF. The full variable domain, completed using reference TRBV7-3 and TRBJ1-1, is GAGVSQTPSNKVTEKGKYVELRCDPISGHTALYWYRQSLGQGPEFLIYFQGTGAADDSGLPNDRFFAVRPEGSVSTLKIQRTERGDSAVYLCASSSDRDTEAFFGQGTRLTVV.

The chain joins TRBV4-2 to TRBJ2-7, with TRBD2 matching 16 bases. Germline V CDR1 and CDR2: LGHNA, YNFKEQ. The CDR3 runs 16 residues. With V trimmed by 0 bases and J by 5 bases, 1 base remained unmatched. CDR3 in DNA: TGTGCCAGCAGCCAAGAGGGACTAGCGGGAGGGCACGAGCAGTACTTC. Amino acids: CASSQEGLAGGHEQYF.

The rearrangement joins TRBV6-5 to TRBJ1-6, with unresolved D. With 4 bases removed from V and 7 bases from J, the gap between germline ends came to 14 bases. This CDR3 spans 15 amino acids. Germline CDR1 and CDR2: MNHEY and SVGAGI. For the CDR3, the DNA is TGTGCCAGCAGTTTAGTCGGCGGGATAAATTCACCCCTCCACTTT. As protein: CASSLVGGINSPLHF.

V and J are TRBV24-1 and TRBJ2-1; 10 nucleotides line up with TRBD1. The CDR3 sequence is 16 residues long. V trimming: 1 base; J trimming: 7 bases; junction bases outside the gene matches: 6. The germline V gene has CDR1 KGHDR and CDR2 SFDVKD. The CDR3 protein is CATSDFDRGRDNEQFF. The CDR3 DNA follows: TGTGCCACCAGTGATTTCGACAGGGGGCGAGATAATGAGCAGTTCTTC.

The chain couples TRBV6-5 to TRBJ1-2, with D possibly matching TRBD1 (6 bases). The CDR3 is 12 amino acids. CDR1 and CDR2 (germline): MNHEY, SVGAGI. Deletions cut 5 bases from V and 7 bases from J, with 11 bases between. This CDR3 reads CASSPGRGGYTF. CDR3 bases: TGTGCCAGCAGTCCCGGCAGGGGTGGCTACACCTTC.

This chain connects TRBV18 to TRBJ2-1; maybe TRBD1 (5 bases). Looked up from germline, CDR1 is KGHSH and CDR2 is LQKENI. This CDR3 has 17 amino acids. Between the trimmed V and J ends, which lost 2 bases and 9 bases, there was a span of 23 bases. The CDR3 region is CASSPGVRGPREREQFF. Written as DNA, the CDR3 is TGTGCCAGCTCACCAGGGGTAAGGGGTCCTCGCGAACGTGAGCAGTTCTTC. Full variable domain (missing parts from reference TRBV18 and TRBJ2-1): NAGVMQNPRHLVRRRGQEARLRCSPMKGHSHVYWYRQLPEEGLKFMVYLQKENIIDESGMPKERFSAEFPKEGPSILRIQQVVRGDSAAYFCASSPGVRGPREREQFFGPGTRLTVL.

In DNA, the CDR3 is TGCAGCGTTGTTCTAGCGGTATACAATGAGCAGTTCTTC. Amino acids: CSVVLAVYNEQFF. This chain connects TRBV29-1 to TRBJ2-1; 7 bases line up with TRBD2. Germline CDR1 and CDR2: SQVTM and ANQGSEA. CDR3 size: 13 residues. J gave up 4 bases and V 4 bases, and 4 bases lay outside the gene matches.

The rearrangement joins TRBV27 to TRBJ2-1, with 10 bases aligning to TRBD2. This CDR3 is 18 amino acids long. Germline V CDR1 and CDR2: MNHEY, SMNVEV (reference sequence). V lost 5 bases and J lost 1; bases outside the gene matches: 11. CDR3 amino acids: CASSPISTSGVSYNEQFF. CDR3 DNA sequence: TGTGCCAGCAGTCCCATCTCAACTAGCGGGGTTTCCTACAATGAGCAGTTCTTC.

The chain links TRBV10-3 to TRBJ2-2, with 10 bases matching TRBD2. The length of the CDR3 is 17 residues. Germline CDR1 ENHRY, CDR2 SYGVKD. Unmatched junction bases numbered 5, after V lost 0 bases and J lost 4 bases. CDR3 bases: TGTGCCATCAGTGAGTCCCAGCGGGAGGGCCCCACCGGGGAGCTGTTTTTT. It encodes CAISESQREGPTGELFF.

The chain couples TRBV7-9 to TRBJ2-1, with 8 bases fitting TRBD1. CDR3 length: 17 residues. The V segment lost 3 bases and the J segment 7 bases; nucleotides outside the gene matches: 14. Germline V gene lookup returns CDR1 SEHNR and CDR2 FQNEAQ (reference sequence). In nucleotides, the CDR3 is TGTGCCAGCAGCTTCCCCGCCCGACAGGGGCAAGGGAATGAGCAGTTCTTC. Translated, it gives CASSFPARQGQGNEQFF. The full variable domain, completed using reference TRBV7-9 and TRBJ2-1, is DTGVSQNPRHKITKRGQNVTFRCDPISEHNRLYWYRQTLGQGPEFLTYFQNEAQLEKSRLLSDRFSAERPKGSFSTLEIQRTEQGDSAMYLCASSFPARQGQGNEQFFGPGTRLTVL.

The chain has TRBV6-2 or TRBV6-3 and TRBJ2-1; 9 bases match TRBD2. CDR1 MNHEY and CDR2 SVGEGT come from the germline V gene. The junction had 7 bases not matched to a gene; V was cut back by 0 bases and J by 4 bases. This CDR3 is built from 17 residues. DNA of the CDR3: TGTGCCAGCAGTTACTCCCCGCCTAGCGGGGTGTACAATGAGCAGTTCTTC. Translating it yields CASSYSPPSGVYNEQFF.

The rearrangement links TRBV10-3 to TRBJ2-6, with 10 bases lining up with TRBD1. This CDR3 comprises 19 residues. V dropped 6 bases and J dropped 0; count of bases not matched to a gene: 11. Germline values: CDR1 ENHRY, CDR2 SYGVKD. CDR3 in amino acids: CAIRLETGGSLSGANVLTF. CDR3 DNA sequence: TGTGCCATCAGATTGGAGACAGGGGGCAGCCTCTCTGGGGCCAACGTCCTGACTTTC.

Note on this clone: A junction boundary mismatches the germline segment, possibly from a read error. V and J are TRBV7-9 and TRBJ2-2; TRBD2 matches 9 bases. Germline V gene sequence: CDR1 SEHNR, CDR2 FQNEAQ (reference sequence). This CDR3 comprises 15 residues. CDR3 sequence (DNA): TGTGCCAGCAGCCTAGCGGGGCTGAACACCGGGGAGCTGTTTTTT. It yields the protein CASSLAGLNTGELFF. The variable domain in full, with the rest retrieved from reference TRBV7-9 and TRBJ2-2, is DTGVSQNPRHKITKRGQNVTFRCDPISEHNRLYWYRQTLGQGPEFLTYFQNEAQLEKSRLLSDRFSAERPKGSFSTLEIQRTEQGDSAMYLCASSLAGLNTGELFFGEGSRLTVL.

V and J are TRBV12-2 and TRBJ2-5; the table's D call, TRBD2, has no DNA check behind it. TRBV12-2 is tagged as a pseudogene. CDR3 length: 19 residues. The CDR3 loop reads CASRSPRSGRYVWGETQYF. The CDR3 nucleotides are TGTGCAAGTCGCTCTCCCAGGAGCGGGAGATATGTATGGGGAGAGACCCAGTACTTC.

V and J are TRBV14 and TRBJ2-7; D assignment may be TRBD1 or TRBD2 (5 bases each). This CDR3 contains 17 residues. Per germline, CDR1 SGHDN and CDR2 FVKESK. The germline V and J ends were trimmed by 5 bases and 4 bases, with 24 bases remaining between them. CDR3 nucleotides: TGTGCCAGCAGCTCCGGGGAGCACCAGGGTCCCTCGTACGAGCAGTACTTC. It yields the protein CASSSGEHQGPSYEQYF.